This T cell receptor beta chain emerged from a study of T-cell memory formation after mild COVID-19. Study-wide background: Clustering of TCRs was largely donor specific. The study, taken as a whole, reports: A second wave expanding day 15 to 37 was CD4+-biased; contracting clones were balanced. Memory from before infection featured some responding clones, which suggests cross-reactive memory joined.

The length of the CDR3 is 12 residues. V lost 7 bases to trimming and J lost 5 bases; unmatched junction nucleotides: 3. Germline loops: CDR1 SGHDT, CDR2 YYEEEE. Researchers used 5'RACE with constant-segment primers to make TCR alpha and TCR beta cDNA libraries that carry sample barcodes and UMIs. MiXCR, applied by TCRdb to the 5' RACE reads, yields one record per CDR3 protein. The repertoire consists of around 200,000 distinct CDR3 sequences, with about 22% occurring once and the leading ten covering under 25%. In this sample, this clonotype turned up once. The antigen is undetermined. The sequence was collected from an adult woman who had mild COVID-19 (a few samples of this study predate the infection). Cell type and time point are not known. What was sequenced was PBMCs or a T cell subset sorted from them (not recorded which). This chain connects TRBV5-6 to TRBJ2-1; 7 bases are a match to TRBD2. CDR3 in DNA: TGTGCCAGCGGGGGGGGGAACAATGAGCAGTTCTTC. The encoded protein is CASGGGNNEQFF.